Given below is one T cell receptor (beta chain) in context. Its antigen is unidentified. This entry comes from a study of cytomegalovirus exposure and HLA in healthy donors. Study observations and caveats: The study flagged some 170 TCR beta chains as cytomegalovirus-associated.

The germline V gene encodes CDR1 WSHSY and CDR2 SAAADI. With 2 bases clipped from V and 5 bases from J, the junction kept 0 bases outside the gene matches. The CDR3 length is 13 residues. Both 60 Vbeta primers and 13 Jbeta primers went into the PCR. Here immunoSEQ multiplex PCR was the method, and the copy in TCRdb shows in-frame clones only, minus some. The sample has about 120,000 clones; roughly 80% are singletons. The specimen sequenced was PBMCs. The chain couples TRBV10-2 to TRBJ1-5, with 7 bases identical to TRBD1. The TCR sequence derives from a middle-aged man in good health and CMV-seronegative. Here the CDR3 DNA reads TGCGCCAGCAGTGAGCAGGGGGATCAGCCCCAGCATTTT. Translating gives CASSEQGDQPQHF.